The 17 T cell receptor beta chains reported below all come from one sample, sequenced in a study of CD8 T cells in ankylosing spondylitis (dated by TCRdb to 2016 to 2017). Antigens of these TCRs are unknown. The library was built by means of 5' RACE. Instrument used: Illumina HiSeq 2500. The public reads were quality trimmed at Q25 with fastp and then assembled into clones with MiXCR by TCRdb, keeping productive beta chains. Entries are consolidated by CDR3 protein sequence, retaining the most common genes and DNA. Present in this sample are 750,000 to 850,000 distinct CDR3 sequences, 10% to 15% of which were seen just once. The top ten hold just over 0.5% of the sample. Results the study describes overall, beyond this receptor: Blood from ankylosing spondylitis patients appeared to be characterized by a TCR beta motif made up of under ten highly homologous amino acid variants.

Material: blood, either unsorted or a sorted T cell fraction (not recorded which). The receptors were sampled from a male donor with ankylosing spondylitis.

This clonotype was seen ten or more times. This chain joins TRBV29-1 and TRBJ2-1; 10 positions match TRBD2. The junction had 12 bases not matched to a gene; V was cut back by 7 bases and J by 6 bases. This CDR3 has 15 amino acids. The germline V gene has CDR1 SQVTM and CDR2 ANQGSEA. The chain's CDR3 is CSAPRLAGAGNEQFF. CDR3 bases: TGCAGCGCCCCTCGGCTAGCGGGAGCAGGCAATGAGCAGTTCTTC.

The chain has TRBV6-1 and TRBJ1-1; D unresolved. This CDR3 has 11 residues. Per the germline V gene, CDR1 is MNHNS and CDR2 is SASEGT. Between the trimmed V and J ends, which lost 8 bases and 10 bases, there was a span of 14 bases. The CDR3 loop reads CASYVTFRAFF. The CDR3 nucleotides are TGTGCCAGCTACGTGACCTTCCGAGCTTTCTTT.

This clonotype was recorded at least ten times. This sequence joins TRBV7-2 and TRBJ2-2; no clear D. The CDR3 is 14 residues long. V was pared by 7 bases and J by 1 base, with 10 bases between. From germline, CDR1 is SGHTA and CDR2 FQGNSA. CDR3 in DNA: TGTGCCAGCACTATGTACAGGAACACCGGGGAGCTGTTTTTT. Translated, it gives CASTMYRNTGELFF.

The gene calls are TRBV7-9 and TRBJ2-7; TRBD2 aligns across 7 bases. The J segment lost 0 bases and the V segment lost 5 bases, leaving 7 bases of the junction unmatched. There are 15 residues in the CDR3. CDR1 is SEHNR and CDR2 is FQNEAQ in the germline V gene (reference sequence). The CDR3 DNA reads as TGTGCCAGCAGCAAGACTAGCTGGAGCTCCTACGAGCAGTACTTC. Its protein is CASSKTSWSSYEQYF.

The sample holds many counts of this clonotype. The chain links TRBV5-1 to TRBJ2-5, with D tentatively TRBD1 (6 bases). Germline lookup yields CDR1 SGHRS and CDR2 YFSETQ. Trimming shortened V by 1 base and J by 4 bases, and 14 bases separated the two germline ends. The CDR3 length is 15 residues. The DNA for the CDR3 is TGCGCCAGCAGCTTGCAGGGGCAGGGAAGAGAGACCCAGTACTTC. Translation gives CASSLQGQGRETQYF.

The V call is TRBV15, the J call TRBJ1-1; D remains unclear. The CDR3 extends over 14 amino acids. V dropped 3 bases and J dropped 1 base, with 9 bases sitting between them. Germline V CDR1 and CDR2: LNHNV, YYDKDF (reference sequence). The CDR3 reads CATSSKAWNTEAFF. The CDR3 DNA reads TGTGCCACCAGCAGCAAAGCCTGGAACACTGAAGCTTTCTTT.

This clonotype was observed a few times. This sequence joins TRBV5-1 and TRBJ1-2, with D possibly matching TRBD1 (6 bases). The CDR3 has 16 residues. In germline, CDR1 is SGHRS, CDR2 YFSETQ. The V gene lost 0 bases and the J gene lost 8 bases, with 20 bases spanning the gap. The CDR3 DNA reads TGCGCCAGCAGCTTGGCCCCAGGGGATAGTAGCGGCGGCTACACCTTC. The encoded protein is CASSLAPGDSSGGYTF.

This clonotype has more than one count but fewer than ten. J is TRBJ2-3 and V is TRBV20-1, with 11 bases identical to TRBD2. Germline-derived CDR1 and CDR2 are DFQATT and SNEGSKA (reference sequence). The CDR3 is made up of 16 amino acids. The trim removed 3 bases at V and 9 bases at J, leaving 14 bases unmatched. In nucleotides, the CDR3 is TGCAGTGCTAGCCTACAGCCGACTAGCGGGGCTGGGACGCAGTATTTT. It translates to CSASLQPTSGAGTQYF.

The chain recombines TRBV4-2 with TRBJ2-1; possibly TRBD1 or TRBD2 for D (5 bases each). CDR3 length: 14 residues. CDR1 is LGHNA, CDR2 YNFKEQ, per germline. V was cut by 2 bases and J by 9 bases, with 14 bases left in between. The CDR3 DNA sequence: TGTGCCAGCAGCCAACAACTTGGGGGTAGTGAGCAGTTCTTC. Translated: CASSQQLGGSEQFF.

Only a few counts were recorded for this clonotype. This chain links TRBV28 with TRBJ2-7, with a possible D match to TRBD1 (5 bases). The CDR3 sequence is 16 residues long. Germline V gene sequence: CDR1 MDHEN, CDR2 SYDVKM. V was trimmed by 6 bases and J by 1 base, leaving 19 bases between them. The DNA of the CDR3 is TGTGCCAGCAGATCTGTACCAGGGAAGGGGTCCTACGAGCAGTACTTC. It specifies CASRSVPGKGSYEQYF.

This clonotype was detected a few times. A read error may account for a junction end that differs from germline. The CDR3 nucleotides read TGTGCTAGCAGCCGGGGACAGGGACCCTACAATGAGCAGTTCTTC. This codes for CASSRGQGPYNEQFF. The chain links TRBV7-7 to TRBJ2-1, with 9 bases aligning to TRBD1. The CDR3 extends over 15 amino acids. The germline V gene has CDR1 SSHAT and CDR2 FNYEAQ (reference sequence).

The V call is TRBV6-1, the J call TRBJ2-1; 7 nucleotides match TRBD1. Germline-derived CDR1 and CDR2 are MNHNS and SASEGT. V was pared by 5 bases and J by 4 bases, with 11 bases of the junction left unmatched. This CDR3 spans 16 amino acids. DNA of the CDR3: TGTGCCAGCAGTCGCCGTCCGGGACAGATTTACAATGAGCAGTTCTTC. This gives the protein CASSRRPGQIYNEQFF.

This clonotype showed up just a few times. This rearrangement joins TRBV20-1 to TRBJ2-7; TRBD2 matches at 9 bases. Germline values: CDR1 DFQATT, CDR2 SNEGSKA (reference sequence). V lost 5 bases and J lost 4; bases outside the gene matches: 9. The CDR3 totals 14 residues. CDR3 loop: CSASPGLAIYEQYF. CDR3 bases: TGCAGTGCTTCACCAGGACTAGCGATATACGAGCAGTACTTC.

This clonotype was found many times. V is TRBV29-1 and J is TRBJ2-1, with TRBD2 as a possible D gene (5 bases). Germline CDR1 and CDR2: SQVTM and ANQGSEA. V lost 8 bases and J 4 bases, leaving 18 bases between the germline ends. The CDR3 sequence is 14 residues long. DNA for the CDR3: TGCAGCTCGGCGCCTAGCCGCCTATACAATGAGCAGTTCTTC. This encodes CSSAPSRLYNEQFF.

This clonotype was observed a handful of times. The V gene is TRBV20-1, the J gene TRBJ2-7; D gene ambiguous. The CDR3 has 12 residues. Germline loops: CDR1 DFQATT, CDR2 SNEGSKA (reference sequence). V lost 6 bases, J lost 2 bases, and 11 bases lay in between. The DNA for the CDR3 is TGCAGTGCCATTCTCACGGCCTACGAGCAGTACTTC. Protein product: CSAILTAYEQYF.

The V gene is TRBV5-6, the J gene TRBJ2-1; D uncertain. V was trimmed by 0 bases and J by 3 bases, leaving 13 bases between them. The germline V gene encodes CDR1 SGHDT and CDR2 YYEEEE. This CDR3 is 16 amino acids long. The CDR3 here is CASSLGIGINYNEQFF. Here the CDR3 DNA reads TGTGCCAGCAGCTTGGGTATTGGGATAAACTACAATGAGCAGTTCTTC.

This sequence joins TRBV20-1 and TRBJ1-1; D is ambiguous. The germline V gene encodes CDR1 DFQATT and CDR2 SNEGSKA (reference sequence). This CDR3 has 13 amino acids. V shed 0 bases and J shed 6 bases, with 11 bases lying between them. The DNA of the CDR3 is TGCAGTGCTAGAGATTCCCCAGTCCCTGAAGCTTTCTTT. This sequence encodes CSARDSPVPEAFF.